A single T cell receptor beta chain is shown here with its context. Antigen: not known. This record belongs to a study of Ad26.COV2.S vaccination and SARS-CoV-2 variants. Regarding the study as a whole: Higher spike-specific TCR breadth was found in vaccine recipients than in placebo recipients.

Some clones are missing from TCRdb's copy, which holds only in-frame ones; the method was immunoSEQ multiplex PCR. The sample carries about 350,000 clones, about 85% recorded once. Regarding treatment: around 19 received Ad26.COV2.S at low or high dose, single or two shots; about 5 received placebo; per-sample allocation not given. Day 63 after the first vaccine or placebo injection was the time point for sampling. The CDR3 consists of 11 residues. Germline V lookup: CDR1 SNHLY, CDR2 FYNNEI. V was pared by 11 bases and J by 2 bases, with 9 bases between. Sequenced material: peripheral blood, taken in a trial of Ad26.COV2.S vaccine versus placebo. The TCR was taken from a person between 18 and 60 years old who received the Ad26.COV2.S COVID-19 vaccine or a placebo. J is TRBJ2-5 and V is TRBV2; D unresolved. In DNA form, the CDR3 reads TGTGCCTCCGAGCCACAAGAGACCCAGTACTTC. Amino acids: CASEPQETQYF.